This passage covers 14 T cell receptor beta chains from one sample sequenced in a study of OX40 agonist ivuxolimab in advanced cancers. Sequenced by immunoSEQ multiplex PCR; TCRdb stores in-frame clones only, minus some. The table records approximately 21,000 clones, roughly 84% of them present only once. The specimen was CD4+ or CD8+ T cells sorted from blood, collected in a trial of the OX40 agonist ivuxolimab. The receptors stem from an adult with an advanced solid tumor such as melanoma, head and neck, liver or kidney cancer.

This sequence joins TRBV19 and TRBJ2-1; perhaps TRBD1 as D (6 bases). The CDR3 runs 11 residues. Germline CDR1 reads LNHDA; CDR2 reads SQIVND (reference sequence). Trimming stripped 10 bases from V and 9 bases from J, with 13 bases between. The CDR3 here is CATTKGVEQFF. In DNA form, the CDR3 reads TGTGCCACCACCAAGGGGGTTGAGCAGTTCTTC.

The chain links TRBV7-9 to TRBJ1-2, with D uncertain. V was trimmed by 5 bases and J by 6 bases, leaving 10 bases between them. This CDR3 has 12 residues. Germline V gene sequence: CDR1 SEHNR, CDR2 FQNEAQ (reference sequence). Here the CDR3 DNA reads TGTGCCAGCAGCCCTCACGAGGATGGCTACACCTTC. Translation gives CASSPHEDGYTF.

This sequence joins TRBV5-6 and TRBJ2-1, with TRBD2 matching 7 bases. Germline lookup yields CDR1 SGHDT and CDR2 YYEEEE. The CDR3 is 13 residues long. V lost 3 bases and J lost 5; bases outside the gene matches: 2. The CDR3 DNA sequence: TGTGCCAGCAGCTCCGGGGGGAACAATGAGCAGTTCTTC. It translates to CASSSGGNNEQFF.

J is TRBJ2-1 and V is TRBV6-5, with TRBD1 as a possible D gene (6 bases). V gave up 6 bases and J gave up 7 bases, with 13 bases separating them. Germline-derived CDR1 and CDR2 are MNHEY and SVGAGI. The CDR3 is made up of 13 amino acids. The CDR3 protein is CASRHRARNEQFF. Written as DNA, the CDR3 is TGTGCCAGCAGGCACAGGGCTCGGAATGAGCAGTTCTTC.

The chain combines TRBV9 with TRBJ2-5; TRBD1 or TRBD2 may be the D gene (5 bases each). The V and J ends lost 3 bases and 5 bases respectively, with 11 bases between them. The CDR3 covers 13 residues. Germline V gives CDR1 SGDLS, CDR2 YYNGEE. In DNA form, the CDR3 reads TGTGCCAGCAGCGCTGACGGGGCGGAGACCCAGTACTTC. This sequence encodes CASSADGAETQYF.

The table lists this clone with a few counts. V is TRBV27 and J is TRBJ2-2; TRBD2 matches 12 bases. The V gene's germline CDR1 is MNHEY and CDR2 SMNVEV (reference sequence). The trim removed 2 bases at V and 6 bases at J, leaving 10 bases unmatched. The CDR3 has 18 residues. As DNA, the CDR3 is TGTGCCAGCAGTTTAAAGCCTAGCGGGAGGGCCGTAGCCGGGGAGCTGTTTTTT. It specifies CASSLKPSGRAVAGELFF.

The table lists this clone with a few counts. The chain carries TRBV6-4 and TRBJ2-3; weak D call: TRBD1 (5 bases). Trimming left V 2 bases short and J 6 bases short, with 15 bases between. Germline CDR1 MRHNA, CDR2 SNTAGT. CDR3 length: 15 residues. CDR3 nucleotide sequence: TGTGCCAGCAGTGACACAGGTCTCCCACTGGATACGCAGTATTTT. It codes for CASSDTGLPLDTQYF.

The chain combines TRBV7-9 with TRBJ2-5; tentative D call: TRBD2 (5 bases). V was pared by 2 bases and J by 4 bases, with 11 bases between. From germline, CDR1 is SEHNR and CDR2 FQNEAQ (reference sequence). The CDR3 loop spans 14 amino acids. The CDR3 DNA sequence: TGTGCCAGCAGCTTATCGACTATCCGAGAGACCCAGTACTTC. This gives the protein CASSLSTIRETQYF.

Here the CDR3 reads CASRRTGDTGELFF. CDR3 DNA: TGTGCCAGCAGAAGAACAGGGGACACCGGGGAGCTGTTTTTT. V usage is TRBV6-4 and J usage is TRBJ2-2; 7 bases match TRBD1. J gave up 3 bases and V 6 bases, and 4 bases lay outside the gene matches. CDR1 MRHNA and CDR2 SNTAGT come from the germline V gene. The CDR3 contains 14 residues.

In its sample, this clone was seen once. This chain links TRBV7-6 with TRBJ2-5; perhaps TRBD2 as D (6 bases). CDR3 length: 15 residues. CDR1 and CDR2 (germline): SGHVS, FNYEAQ. The V and J ends lost 5 bases and 5 bases respectively, with 18 bases between them. DNA of the CDR3: TGTGCCAGCAGCATGCGGGACTCCACCAGGGAGACCCAGTACTTC. Translating gives CASSMRDSTRETQYF.

This clone was seen only once. The gene calls are TRBV27 and TRBJ2-7; 7 bases map to TRBD1. Germline loops: CDR1 MNHEY, CDR2 SMNVEV (reference sequence). CDR3 size: 13 residues. V dropped 6 bases and J dropped 2; count of bases not matched to a gene: 4. The CDR3 DNA sequence: TGTGCCAGCAGCTGGGGACAGCCCTACGAGCAGTACTTC. Translation gives CASSWGQPYEQYF.

The chain couples TRBV5-1 to TRBJ2-1, with D perhaps TRBD2 (6 bases). Germline V gives CDR1 SGHRS, CDR2 YFSETQ. Trimming took off 6 bases at V and 4 bases at J, with 14 bases between the two ends. The CDR3 has 14 residues. CDR3 sequence: CASNPGEAYNEQFF. The CDR3 DNA follows: TGCGCCAGCAACCCGGGAGAGGCTTACAATGAGCAGTTCTTC.

J is TRBJ2-1 and V is TRBV4-1, with TRBD2 matching over 12 bases. This CDR3 is 15 amino acids long. Germline loops: CDR1 MGHRA, CDR2 YSYEKL. Germline trimming cut 4 bases from V and 6 bases from J; bases unmatched to any gene: 4. CDR3 bases: TGCGCCAGCAGCCGACTAGCGGGAGTGGGCAATGAGCAGTTCTTC. It encodes CASSRLAGVGNEQFF.

The J gene is TRBJ1-1, the V gene TRBV4-1; TRBD1 might be the D (5 bases). Germline values: CDR1 MGHRA, CDR2 YSYEKL. This CDR3 spans 15 amino acids. Trimming stripped 3 bases from V and 3 bases from J, with 14 bases between. The CDR3 here is CASSQGEGPYTEAFF. The CDR3 DNA reads TGCGCCAGCAGCCAGGGGGAAGGGCCTTACACTGAAGCTTTCTTT.